This TCR beta chain was recovered during a study of CD4 and CD8 cells across lung adenocarcinoma regions. Samples came from patients with localized non-small cell lung adenocarcinoma. TCRdb used MiXCR to reprocess the PCR reads, holding one entry per CDR3 protein. The sample lists 20,000 to 25,000 distinct CDR3 sequences; around 50% were seen once. There are 14 residues in the CDR3. Germline lookup yields CDR1 MNHNS and CDR2 SASEGT. The V call is TRBV6-1, the J call TRBJ2-5; 7 bases line up with TRBD2. TRBJ2-7 explains the end of the DNA better; the J call may be wrong. The TCR was taken from a female donor with lung adenocarcinoma. The CD4 and CD8 labels of this study may be unreliable. The material sequenced was CD8+ T cells from the center of a lung tumor. CDR3 sequence: CASSALTGGHEQYF. DNA for the CDR3: TGTGCCAGCAGCGCCCTTACGGGAGGCCACGAGCAGTACTTC.